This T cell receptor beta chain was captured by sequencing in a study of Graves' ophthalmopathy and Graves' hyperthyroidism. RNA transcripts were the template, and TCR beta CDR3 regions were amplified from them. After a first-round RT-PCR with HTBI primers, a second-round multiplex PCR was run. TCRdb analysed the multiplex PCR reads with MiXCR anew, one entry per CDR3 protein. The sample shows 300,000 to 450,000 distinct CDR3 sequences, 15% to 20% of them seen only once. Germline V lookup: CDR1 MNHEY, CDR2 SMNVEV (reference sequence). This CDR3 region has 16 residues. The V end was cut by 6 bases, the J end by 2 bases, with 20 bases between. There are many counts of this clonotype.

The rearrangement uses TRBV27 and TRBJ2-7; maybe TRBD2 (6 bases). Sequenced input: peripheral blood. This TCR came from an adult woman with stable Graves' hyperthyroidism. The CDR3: CASRVTQRRGTYEQYF. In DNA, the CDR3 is TGTGCCAGCAGGGTCACTCAAAGGAGGGGAACCTACGAGCAGTACTTC.